The rows below give T cell receptor beta chains drawn from one sample of a study of cytomegalovirus exposure and HLA in healthy donors. TCRdb's copy holds only in-frame clones and misses some; the assay was immunoSEQ multiplex PCR. The table lists 150,000 to 200,000 clones, approximately 72% of them singletons. Sequencing was carried out using PBMCs. These receptors all stem from a man aged 35 to 55 in good health and CMV-seropositive. The CDR3 runs from the conserved cysteine through the conserved F or W. D genes are given only for firm matches. Expanded clones are given a class, and other clones once, few, many or no size at all.

v_call	d_call	clone_size	j_call	cdr3_nt	cdr3_aa
TRBV5-1	-	few	TRBJ2-7	TGCGCCAGCAGCTCAGGGTACGAGCAGTACTTC	CASSSGYEQYF
TRBV7-3	-	once	TRBJ2-7	TGTGCCAGCAGCTTACTAGGCAGCTCCTACGAGCAGTACTTC	CASSLLGSSYEQYF
TRBV5-1	TRBD1	-	TRBJ2-7	TGCGCCAGCAGCGGCGCAGGGGGTTCCTACGAGCAGTACTTC	CASSGAGGSYEQYF
TRBV7-9	-	-	TRBJ1-4	TGTGCCAGCAGCCCGGTTGGGGGCACTAATGAAAAACTGTTTTTT	CASSPVGGTNEKLFF
TRBV13	-	-	TRBJ1-5	TGTGCCAGCAGCTTATCGCCGGGCAATCAGCCCCAGCATTTT	CASSLSPGNQPQHF
TRBV30	-	-	TRBJ1-2	TGTGCCTGGAACTACGGGTTCGATGCCCCTAAGGACTATGGCTACACCTTC	CAWNYGFDAPKDYGYTF
TRBV18	-	few	TRBJ1-1	TGTGCCAGCTCACCAGGGCCTCGGGGGGTGAACACTGAAGCTTTCTTT	CASSPGPRGVNTEAFF
TRBV25-1	-	-	TRBJ2-5	TGTGCCAGCAGTGAGGGACAACCACAAGAGACCCAGTACTTC	CASSEGQPQETQYF
TRBV7-2	TRBD2	-	TRBJ2-3	TGTGCCAGCAGCGGGGGGGGAACAGATACGCAGTATTTT	CASSGGGTDTQYF
TRBV25-1	TRBD2	-	TRBJ2-5	TGTGCCAGCAGTGATTCACTCCTAGCGGGAGGGACCCAGTACTTC	CASSDSLLAGGTQYF
TRBV19	-	-	TRBJ1-1	TGTGCCAGTAGCACGTTGGGGAACAGGAGAACGATGAACACTGAAGCTTTCTTT	CASSTLGNRRTMNTEAFF
TRBV7-3	-	once	TRBJ2-7	TGTGCCAGCAGCTTACAGGGCACGAGCTCCTACGAGCAGTACTTC	CASSLQGTSSYEQYF